A selection of T cell receptor beta chains follows, all from one sample in a study of blood T cell repertoires in COVID-19. Data came from immunoSEQ multiplex PCR; TCRdb stores just in-frame clones and leaves some out. The sample shows 100,000 to 150,000 clones, roughly 85% of them seen only once. Material: peripheral blood. These receptors came from a human donor in a cohort sampled during active COVID-19. Both conserved end residues are trimmed from each CDR3. D genes are given only for firm matches.

V	J	D	CDR3
TRBV5-1	TRBJ2-1	TRBD2	ASSPGGVQRPEQF
TRBV7-9	TRBJ2-3	TRBD1	ASSLGDSSTGTQY
TRBV2	TRBJ1-2	.	ASSERGYSNYGYT
TRBV19	TRBJ2-4	TRBD2	ASSIDRGGSKNIQY
TRBV28	TRBJ1-5	.	ASSLGGLWVSNQPQH
TRBV7-2	TRBJ2-5	.	ASSLMRSQETQY
TRBV6-5	TRBJ2-3	.	ASSSTGGRGTDTQY
TRBV18	TRBJ1-1	.	ASSPLTDNTEAF
TRBV4-3	TRBJ2-7	.	ASSQEGGYEQY
TRBV6-2/TRBV6-3	TRBJ2-7	.	ASSTGPEQY
TRBV5-8	TRBJ2-5	.	ASSPGTKETETQY
TRBV7-2	TRBJ1-5	.	ASSLVGVSQPQH
TRBV6-4	TRBJ2-5	TRBD1	ASSPGQGWNQETQY
TRBV4-3	TRBJ2-1	TRBD2	ASSQEGLGTNEQF
TRBV6-5	TRBJ1-3	TRBD1	ASISRTGAGNTIY
TRBV6-2/TRBV6-3	TRBJ1-5	.	ASSQDLYSNQPQH
TRBV7-2	TRBJ1-4	.	ASSPDFQKEKLF
TRBV5-8	TRBJ2-1	.	ASSLVPGEQF
TRBV21-1	TRBJ2-2	.	ASNPSGRTSGPYTGELF
TRBV10-3	TRBJ1-1	.	AISALARLNTEAF
TRBV19	TRBJ2-3	.	ASSPTKADTQY
TRBV18	TRBJ1-3	.	ASSPSGGHSGNTIY
TRBV12-3/TRBV12-4	TRBJ1-2	.	ASTRGQSWGYT
TRBV5-1	TRBJ1-1	TRBD1	ASSLVGRGSTEAF
TRBV5-4	TRBJ2-2	TRBD2	ASSFDSGSNTGELF
TRBV3-1/TRBV3-2	TRBJ1-5	.	ASSQDPPVGGLRPQH
TRBV7-2	TRBJ2-1	TRBD2	ASRSGTSGGVSYNEQF
TRBV5-1	TRBJ2-5	TRBD2	ASSSNSGAAGETQY
TRBV6-4	TRBJ1-2	TRBD1	ASSDSLKGGANGYT
TRBV7-9	TRBJ1-1	TRBD1	ASSLVAGQGNTEAF
TRBV12-5	TRBJ1-1	.	ASGLTTGTEAF
TRBV19	TRBJ2-6	.	ASSMIGAKANVLT
TRBV7-2	TRBJ2-7	TRBD1	ASSWDRGIDEQY
TRBV19	TRBJ2-1	.	ASKVVLAGNNEQF
TRBV11-2	TRBJ1-2	.	ASSSPGLGYGYT
TRBV24-1	TRBJ2-1	TRBD2	ATSDPGLAGDNEQF
TRBV5-6	TRBJ1-2	.	ASSRMEDRYYGYT
TRBV5-1	TRBJ1-1	TRBD1	ATSVGGAVGTEAF
TRBV27	TRBJ2-7	TRBD1	ASSPYFVRQGTYEQY
TRBV28	TRBJ2-5	TRBD2	ASTASGGIQETQY
TRBV27	TRBJ2-7	TRBD1	ASSLIRTGNYEQY
TRBV7-2	TRBJ1-4	.	ASSLSGSRLF
TRBV6-5	TRBJ1-6	.	ASSYRGTVNSPLH
TRBV5-8	TRBJ2-7	.	ASILGGDGAYEQY
TRBV7-2	TRBJ1-4	.	ASSLGGINEKLF
TRBV30	TRBJ2-2	TRBD1	AWNPPGQGASGELF
TRBV5-4	TRBJ2-6	TRBD1	ASSKGQGPSGANVLT
TRBV21-1	TRBJ1-5	.	ASSPIADTAYNQPQH
TRBV10-2	TRBJ1-6	TRBD1	ASSTGTVNNSPLH
TRBV12-5	TRBJ2-7	.	ASARDNYEQY
TRBV4-2	TRBJ1-3	.	ASSQDRDYGNTIY
TRBV19	TRBJ1-1	.	ASTQGRNTEAF
TRBV4-1	TRBJ2-3	TRBD2	ASSPGTRGTDTQY
TRBV6-1	TRBJ1-3	.	ASSEQRGVSRNTIY
TRBV13	TRBJ2-1	TRBD1	ASSLRQGSLNEQF
TRBV9	TRBJ2-7	.	ASNPAGLYEQY
TRBV7-3	TRBJ2-3	TRBD2	ASSQTSDTDTQY
TRBV28	TRBJ2-5	.	ASMLGPETQY
TRBV6-6	TRBJ1-3	.	ASSYSGGADGNTIY
TRBV12-3/TRBV12-4	TRBJ2-2	.	ASSLAGAGELF